A single sample gave rise to the 8 T cell receptor beta chains below, sequenced in a study of blood T cell repertoires in COVID-19. TCRdb's table, derived via immunoSEQ multiplex PCR, lists solely in-frame clones and lacks some. The sample records about 100,000 clones, 82% being singletons. The sequencing sample was made of peripheral blood. These receptors were collected from a man between 60 and 70 years old with acute or convalescent COVID-19.

This sequence joins TRBV5-1 and TRBJ2-2, with 7 bases matching TRBD1. V lost 0 bases and J lost 1; bases outside the gene matches: 9. The CDR3 runs to 18 residues. Germline CDR1 reads SGHRS; CDR2 reads YFSETQ. The CDR3 region is CASSLDRGTPLNTGELFF. The CDR3 DNA sequence: TGCGCCAGCAGCTTGGACAGGGGAACGCCTTTGAACACCGGGGAGCTGTTTTTT.

This clone was observed once. The chain couples TRBV5-1 to TRBJ1-3; 7 nucleotides align to TRBD1. J was trimmed by 3 bases and V by 0 bases; bases with no gene match: 9. From germline, CDR1 is SGHRS and CDR2 YFSETQ. The CDR3 consists of 17 residues. Here the CDR3 reads CASSLDRGALGGNTIYF. The CDR3 coding sequence is TGCGCCAGCAGCTTGGACAGGGGTGCTTTGGGTGGAAACACCATATATTTT.

This chain joins TRBV19 and TRBJ2-1, with TRBD2 identical over 12 bases. J gave up 4 bases and V 6 bases, and 10 bases lay outside the gene matches. This CDR3 contains 17 residues. Germline CDR1 and CDR2: LNHDA and SQIVND (reference sequence). CDR3 DNA: TGTGCCAGTAGGACCGGGACTAGCGGGCTGCCTTACAATGAGCAGTTCTTC. This translates into CASRTGTSGLPYNEQFF.

The chain has TRBV12-5 and TRBJ2-7; maybe TRBD1 (6 bases). Trimming removed 3 bases from V and 6 bases from J, with 18 bases in between. The CDR3 length is 15 residues. Germline CDR1 LGHNT, CDR2 FRNRAP. CDR3 sequence: CASGLKKTGHIEQYF. Written as DNA, the CDR3 is TGTGCTAGTGGTTTAAAAAAGACAGGTCATATCGAGCAGTACTTC.

The rearrangement links TRBV30 to TRBJ2-7, with 7 bases aligning to TRBD1. With 2 bases clipped from V and 6 bases from J, the junction kept 7 bases outside the gene matches. The CDR3 sequence is 13 residues long. CDR1 and CDR2 (germline): GTSNPN, SVGIG (reference sequence). The CDR3 nucleotides are TGTGCCTGGAGTCAACAAGGGGGCTCCGAGCAGTACTTC. Protein sequence: CAWSQQGGSEQYF.

CDR3 region: CASSLRSGRGFTEAFF. CDR3 bases: TGTGCCAGCAGCCTACGGTCAGGCAGGGGCTTCACTGAAGCTTTCTTT. This chain uses TRBV11-2 with TRBJ1-1, with D perhaps TRBD1 (6 bases). Per germline, CDR1 SGHAT and CDR2 FQNNGV. The length of the CDR3 is 16 residues. Between the trimmed V and J ends, which lost 5 bases and 4 bases, there was a span of 20 bases.

This rearrangement joins TRBV7-2 to TRBJ2-7, with 11 nucleotides matching TRBD2. In germline, CDR1 is SGHTA, CDR2 FQGNSA. The V gene end was trimmed by 1 base and the J gene end by 3 bases; junction bases not matched to a gene: 2. The CDR3 loop spans 15 amino acids. CDR3 loop: CASSLVSGGVYEQYF. CDR3 in DNA: TGTGCCAGCAGCTTAGTTAGCGGGGGGGTCTACGAGCAGTACTTC.

Comments on this clone: Other nucleotide sequences in the sample specify the same CDR3. V usage is TRBV30 and J usage is TRBJ1-1; the D is unclear. V gave up 7 bases and J gave up 1 base, with 7 bases separating them. The CDR3 is 11 residues long. In germline, CDR1 is GTSNPN, CDR2 SVGIG (reference sequence). DNA for the CDR3: TGTGCCTCTGGGCAGAACACTGAAGCTTTCTTT. It specifies CASGQNTEAFF.